The T cell receptor (beta chain) under discussion was sequenced for a study of shared clonotypes between healthy human individuals (dated by TCRdb to 2018 to 2021). Notes on the research overall: The cohort comprised a couple of women and three men aged 18 to 49 years. For each donor, CD4 naive and CD4 memory were each given three plates, CD8 naive was given two plates, and CD8 memory was given one plate. To estimate repertoire size and how much clonotype sharing occurs between individuals, the study deeply sequenced the blood TCR repertoires of five or six healthy adults. Different laboratories and diverse techniques were used to prepare libraries and sequence TCR repertoires, to increase sequencing depth and limit assay-specific biases. Per donor, leukapheresis produced somewhere between about 0.8 and 9 billion PBMCs. What the study reported, not specific to this receptor: Based on pairwise subsampling, the degree of clonotype sharing among donors was expected to be affected by sequencing depth. Naive subsets generally had larger estimated clonotype richness than memory subsets. Rarefaction of sorted-subset datasets indicated incomplete sequencing despite the large sequencing depth. The small number of donors limited the genetic and exposure-history diversity represented. Only blood was sampled, and tissue TCR repertoires likely differ from those in blood. Compared with non-shared clonotypes, the clonotypes found in all four sorted-subset donors had higher generation probabilities. Roughly 5.2% of naive CD4, 3.5% of naive CD8, approximately 2.2% of memory CD4, and around 0.4% of memory CD8 clonotypes were shared across several donors.

From a lookup of the germline V gene, CDR1 and CDR2 are MNHNS and SASEGT. The CDR3 measures 14 amino acids from cysteine to phenylalanine. Only CDR3 DNA remains: 42 bases, in frame from the first base. V is reduced by 10 bases and J by 4 bases, leaving a spacing of 20 bases between them. Note on this clone: The clone's antigen remains unknown. No clone much larger than this one lies a single base away; base qualities are absent.

Donors were healthy HIV-negative adults with no recently reported acute infections or vaccinations. Every donor was a Caucasian adult living in Nashville, Tennessee, USA. CD4+ T cells were enriched through magnetic negative selection, after which naive cells were positively selected on CD45RA and the remaining negative fraction served as the memory subset. Blood was obtained by leukapheresis, after which PBMCs were separated by Ficoll-Histopaque density gradient centrifugation and cryopreserved in liquid nitrogen vapor phase. Analytical flow cytometry was used to check the purity and quantity of every magnetically sorted T cell population. Each sorted fraction had its genomic DNA isolated and then quantified by UV absorbance on a Nanodrop 2000c. TCR CDR3 regions were amplified from genomic DNA by multiplex PCR using the deep immunoSEQ assay. Extracted genomic DNA from each cell subset was spread evenly across all wells of several immunoSEQ 96-well plates, with each plate serving as a replicate. Each replicate PCR for sorted subsets received 200 ng genomic DNA, equal to about 30,000 T cell genomes. The purified libraries were quantified using a Qubit 3.0 fluorometer, sized with a Bioanalyzer 2100, and then quantified again using the KAPA Library Quantification kit. Every immunoSEQ 96-well plate was sequenced on a dedicated single-read 150-cycle Illumina NextSeq 550 flow cell. In the authors' own workflow: The immunoSEQ output contained only junctional sequences without quality scores, so filtering could not match that applied to full-length reads. Sequences were annotated with PyIR, a Python wrapper for IgBLAST v1.9, and V/J genes and CDR3 were assigned using IMGT germline references. Reads were filtered out if the reads had weak V/J assignments (E-value above 1e-6), no CDR3, stop codons, out-of-frame junctions, or ambiguous translated residues. V3J clonotypes were defined by identical inferred V gene, J gene, and CDR3 amino acid sequence. To compute the percentage overlap between repertoires, the number of shared unique clonotypes was divided by the size of the smaller repertoire. Repertoire richness was assessed with RTK rarefaction, the Chao1 estimator, and Recon v2.1 estimates of unobserved clonotypes. Generation probabilities were computed with OLGA for all TCRbeta clonotypes obtained by the gDNA method from four donors. TCRdb obtained this table from immuneACCESS and retained in-frame rearrangements with V and J assigned. These tables miss some clones; where compared with another copy, unresolved V genes account for less than half of the shortfall, and the remainder is unexplained. That table gives V, J and clone size, and the DNA gave D and trimming. Counted in this sample were more than 850,000 clones; approximately 80% of them appeared once. 0.4% to 0.55% of the sample comes from the top ten.

The clonotype comes from a man aged 18-30 years in good health. Some clones in this sample may be carry-over from other donors' samples. The source material was memory CD4+ T cells from PBMCs. The meaning of the sample's cell subset or site label: CD45RA-negative fraction. The chain joins TRBV6-1 to TRBJ2-7; the D gene is perhaps TRBD1 or TRBD2, each of them matching over 5 bases. The DNA reads as follows: TGTGCCAACTCTCCCTCCGGGACGCTTTACGAGCAGTACTTC. Translation gives CANSPSGTLYEQYF.